These 12 T cell receptor beta chains were sequenced from one sample in a study of tumor and adjacent non-tumor tissue in lung cancer. This sample's RNA came from whole unsorted tissue. This non-tumor lung sample came from over 3 cm beyond the tumor edge. A modified ARM-PCR protocol with three rounds of nested PCR amplified TCRbeta. TCRdb processed the multiplex PCR reads anew with MiXCR; each CDR3 protein has one entry. Seen here are fewer than 100,000 distinct CDR3 sequences, roughly 80% observed once, and the top ten hold 50% to 65%. Sequenced: distant non-tumor lung tissue. The origin of the receptors is a man in his 60s with non-small cell lung cancer.

The rearrangement joins TRBV11-2 to TRBJ2-5; D may match TRBD1 or TRBD2 (5 bases each). Germline-derived CDR1 and CDR2 are SGHAT and FQNNGV. Trimming left V 4 bases short and J 5 bases short, with 20 bases between. The CDR3 is 16 amino acids. CDR3 bases: TGTGCCAGCAGCTCCACAATGTGGGGACCACAGGAGACCCAGTACTTC. As protein: CASSSTMWGPQETQYF.

Comments on this clonotype: This may come from a read error, since a much larger clone is one base off. The V call is TRBV12-3 or TRBV12-4, the J call TRBJ1-1; D may be TRBD1 (5 bases). The CDR3 consists of 14 residues. The V and J ends lost 1 base and 4 bases respectively, with 10 bases between them. CDR3 bases: TGTGCCAGCAGTTTAGGGGGGACGCTCACTGAAGCTTTCTTT. Translating it yields CASSLGGTLTEAFF.

The chain links TRBV4-3 to TRBJ1-1; D gene ambiguous. Germline V gene sequence: CDR1 LGHNA, CDR2 YSLEER. V was trimmed by 8 bases and J by 4 bases, leaving 20 bases between them. CDR3 length: 15 amino acids. CDR3 residues: CASYQSFRLSTEAFF. CDR3 sequence (DNA): TGCGCCAGCTACCAATCGTTCAGGTTGAGCACTGAAGCTTTCTTT.

Points on this clonotype: No conserved phenylalanine or tryptophan is present at the end of the CDR3, so a read error is the likely explanation. The chain uses TRBV6-6 and TRBJ2-7; D is tentatively TRBD1 or TRBD2 (5 bases each). Germline V gene data show CDR1 as MNHNY and CDR2 as SVGAGI (reference sequence). The length of the CDR3 is 14 residues. Trimming took off 6 bases at V and 2 bases at J, with 14 bases between the two ends. The CDR3 DNA is TGTGCCAGCAGCCTCCGGGACGCGACCTACGAGCAGTACTTA. It encodes CASSLRDATYEQYL.

The chain is built from TRBV4-3 and TRBJ2-1; tentative D call: TRBD1 (5 bases). The germline V gene encodes CDR1 LGHNA and CDR2 YSLEER. With 0 bases removed from V and 5 bases from J, the gap between germline ends came to 8 bases. This CDR3 has 14 amino acids. The CDR3 spells CASSQELGDNEQFF. CDR3 nucleotide sequence: TGCGCCAGCAGCCAAGAATTAGGGGACAATGAGCAGTTCTTC.

Points on this clonotype: The junction shows a germline mismatch at one end, possibly a read error. The genes are TRBV11-2 and TRBJ2-1; TRBD2 might be the D (5 bases). The CDR3 is made up of 14 amino acids. From germline, CDR1 is SGHAT and CDR2 FQNNGV. The DNA of the CDR3 is TGTGCCAACAGCCGGGTAGGAGGCTATAATGAGCAGTTCTTC. This translates into CANSRVGGYNEQFF. The full variable domain, its missing parts supplied by reference TRBV11-2 and TRBJ2-1, is EAGVAQSPRYKIIEKRQSVAFWCNPISGHATLYWYQQILGQGPKLLIQFQNNGVVDDSQLPKDRFSAERLKGVDSTLKIQPAKLEDSAVYLCANSRVGGYNEQFFGPGTRLTVL.

Comments on this clonotype: One end of the junction fails to match germline, which may point to a read error. The chain links TRBV5-4 to TRBJ2-7; 9 bases are shared with TRBD2. The germline V gene encodes CDR1 SGHNT and CDR2 YYREEE (reference sequence). This CDR3 spans 19 amino acids. The CDR3 region is CTSSSPLGSGSRGSYEQYF. For the CDR3, the DNA is TGCACCAGCAGCTCGCCGCTGGGTAGCGGGAGTAGGGGCTCCTACGAGCAGTACTTC.

The chain links TRBV11-2 to TRBJ2-2; 11 bases map to TRBD2. This CDR3 region has 17 residues. Germline V CDR1 and CDR2: SGHAT, FQNNGV. Trimming removed 1 base from V and 6 bases from J; junction bases left unmatched: 7. CDR3 sequence (DNA): TGTGCCAGCAGCTTAGCTAGCGGGGGGACGAATGCCGGGGAGCTGTTTTTT. Residues: CASSLASGGTNAGELFF.

Comment on this clonotype: One end of the junction fails to match germline, which may point to a read error. This chain uses TRBV11-2 with TRBJ2-2; 14 bases agree with TRBD2. CDR3 size: 16 residues. Germline V gene sequence: CDR1 SGHAT, CDR2 FQNNGV. CDR3 amino acids: CVSSYGLAGGTGELFF. The CDR3 DNA reads as TGTGTCAGCAGTTACGGACTAGCGGGAGGAACCGGGGAGCTGTTTTTT. The whole variable domain, remainder taken from reference TRBV11-2 and TRBJ2-2, is EAGVAQSPRYKIIEKRQSVAFWCNPISGHATLYWYQQILGQGPKLLIQFQNNGVVDDSQLPKDRFSAERLKGVDSTLKIQPAKLEDSAVYLCVSSYGLAGGTGELFFGEGSRLTVL.

As to this clonotype: Its ends do not fully match the called genes, so a read error is possible. The CDR3 DNA sequence: TGTACCAGCAGTTTACGTTCGGGCTATGGCTACACCTTC. Residues: CTSSLRSGYGYTF. This chain uses TRBV28 with TRBJ1-2; D is ambiguous. CDR3 size: 13 residues. CDR1 is MDHEN and CDR2 is SYDVKM in the germline V gene.

For this clonotype: This may stem from a read error, because a much larger clone lies one nucleotide away. The chain is built from TRBV6-1 and TRBJ2-3, with 7 bases identical to TRBD1. V lost 1 base to trimming and J lost 6 bases; unmatched junction nucleotides: 7. This CDR3 has 15 amino acids. Germline V gene data show CDR1 as MNHNS and CDR2 as SASEGT. The CDR3 nucleotides are TGTGCCAGCAGTGAAGGACCCCAGGGGGATGATACGCAGTATTTT. It translates to CASSEGPQGDDTQYF.

The chain is built from TRBV11-2 and TRBJ2-5, with D perhaps matching TRBD1 or TRBD2 (6 bases each). Germline values: CDR1 SGHAT, CDR2 FQNNGV. CDR3 length: 15 amino acids. V was trimmed by 9 bases and J by 2 bases, leaving 19 bases between them. In DNA, the CDR3 is TGTGCCAGTGGCTTGAACCGGGGGCAACAAGAGACCCAGTACTTC. Translation: CASGLNRGQQETQYF.